The 18 T cell receptor beta chains listed next were all sequenced from one sample in a study of CXCR3-negative and CXCR3-positive naive CD8 T cells. UMI-tagged TRB cDNA libraries were built via 5' RACE. Each CDR3 protein gets one entry in TCRdb, which reprocessed the 5' RACE reads and gives no DNA. The sample holds around 45,000 distinct CDR3 sequences. Sequenced sample: naive CXCR3- CD8+ T cells from blood. As to subset: CD45RO-CCR7+CD27+CD95- naive CD8+ T cells lacking CXCR3 (TNR3-). The receptors were sampled from a human donor in good health. Some clones in this sample may be carry-over from other donors' samples.

The genes are TRBV13 and TRBJ2-3. CDR3 length: 12 residues. Per germline, CDR1 PRHDT and CDR2 FYEKMQ (reference sequence). CDR3: CASSLETDTQYF. The full variable domain, rest sourced from reference TRBV13 and TRBJ2-3, is AAGVIQSPRHLIKEKRETATLKCYPIPRHDTVYWYQQGPGQDPQFLISFYEKMQSDKGSIPDRFSAQQFSDYHSELNMSSLELGDSALYFCASSLETDTQYFGPGTRLTVL.

The V gene is TRBV6-2 or TRBV6-3, the J gene TRBJ2-1; TCRdb picks TRBD2, but there is no DNA to check that call. CDR3 length: 14 amino acids. Germline-derived CDR1 and CDR2 are MNHEY and SVGEGT. This CDR3 reads CASSYSTEGNEQFF.

V usage is TRBV27 and J usage is TRBJ2-7; TCRdb designates TRBD2, a call that cannot be tested without DNA. CDR3 length: 14 amino acids. Looked up from germline, CDR1 is MNHEY and CDR2 is SMNVEV (reference sequence). This CDR3 reads CASSEGGLSYEQYF.

The chain combines TRBV20-1 with TRBJ2-5; TCRdb names TRBD1, which stays unverified in the absence of DNA. Germline V CDR1 and CDR2: DFQATT, SNEGSKA (reference sequence). The CDR3 covers 14 residues. The CDR3 is CSARGGTVTETQYF.

The rearrangement links TRBV4-2 to TRBJ2-3; no DNA is available, so the TRBD2 call from TCRdb remains unchecked. CDR1 is LGHNA and CDR2 is YNFKEQ in the germline V gene. The CDR3 sequence is 16 residues long. The CDR3 is CASSHAQAGGSDTQYF.

The V call is TRBV25-1, the J call TRBJ2-2. Germline CDR1 reads MGHDK; CDR2 reads SYGVNS. The CDR3 has 11 residues. Here the CDR3 reads CASSRAGELFF.

V and J are TRBV24-1 and TRBJ2-7; TCRdb names TRBD1, which stays unverified in the absence of DNA. Germline CDR1 reads KGHDR; CDR2 reads SFDVKD. The CDR3 runs 15 residues. The CDR3 region is CATREQGASRYEQYF.

The J gene is TRBJ2-4, the V gene TRBV7-9; TCRdb returns TRBD1, unconfirmable since there is no DNA. This CDR3 spans 18 amino acids. Germline V gene data show CDR1 as SEHNR and CDR2 as FQNEAQ (reference sequence). CDR3 amino acids: CASSPFSRGASAKNIQYF.

The chain uses TRBV12-3 or TRBV12-4 and TRBJ2-7; TCRdb picks TRBD1, but there is no DNA to check that call. CDR3 size: 15 residues. This CDR3 reads CASSFLGQGSYEQYF.

The chain has TRBV7-2 and TRBJ2-7. From germline, CDR1 is SGHTA and CDR2 FQGNSA. CDR3 size: 17 residues. The CDR3: CASSHYPASGISYEQYF.

The chain links TRBV4-1 to TRBJ2-1; TCRdb picks TRBD1, but there is no DNA to check that call. CDR3 size: 13 residues. Per germline, CDR1 MGHRA and CDR2 YSYEKL. This chain's CDR3 is CASSQRGADEQFF.

The V call is TRBV6-2 or TRBV6-3, the J call TRBJ1-2; the D call of TRBD1 rests on TCRdb alone, since no DNA is present to check it. The CDR3 spans 15 residues. In germline, CDR1 is MNHEY, CDR2 SVGEGT. The CDR3 sequence is CASSFGQTANYGYTF.

The chain combines TRBV20-1 with TRBJ2-7; TCRdb gives TRBD1 as the D gene, but with no DNA this cannot be confirmed. This CDR3 has 15 amino acids. Looked up from germline, CDR1 is DFQATT and CDR2 is SNEGSKA (reference sequence). The chain's CDR3 is CSVQSAGGESYEQYF.

The rearrangement uses TRBV21-1 and TRBJ1-2; TCRdb's D gene call, TRBD1, goes unchecked for lack of DNA. TRBV21-1 is recorded as a pseudogene. The CDR3 contains 14 residues. CDR3 region: CASSRQGSIYGYTF.

CDR3: CSGPGRPGGTNGYTF. The V call is TRBV20-1, the J call TRBJ1-2; TCRdb returns TRBD1, unconfirmable since there is no DNA. This CDR3 is 15 amino acids long. The V gene's germline CDR1 is DFQATT and CDR2 SNEGSKA (reference sequence).

The chain uses TRBV20-1 and TRBJ2-3; TCRdb lists TRBD1, though no DNA is available to test this call. The CDR3 runs 14 residues. CDR1 and CDR2 from the germline V gene are DFQATT and SNEGSKA (reference sequence). CDR3 protein: CSASPGGGADTQYF.

The genes are TRBV5-5 and TRBJ1-4; without DNA, the TCRdb call of TRBD1 cannot be checked. The CDR3 totals 15 residues. Per the germline V gene, CDR1 is SGHKS and CDR2 is YYEKEE (reference sequence). CDR3 loop: CASSLLGGAGEKLFF. Full variable domain (outside the CDR3, taken from reference TRBV5-5 and TRBJ1-4): DAGVTQSPTHLIKTRGQQVTLRCSPISGHKSVSWYQQVLGQGPQFIFQYYEKEERGRGNFPDRFSARQFPNYSSELNVNALLLGDSALYLCASSLLGGAGEKLFFGSGTQLSVL.

This rearrangement joins TRBV15 to TRBJ2-3; TCRdb indicates TRBD1, and absent DNA this call remains unverified. Germline V gene sequence: CDR1 LNHNV, CDR2 YYDKDF (reference sequence). CDR3 length: 16 residues. This CDR3 reads CATSSSIDPFTDTQYF.